These T cell receptor beta chains were read from a single sample in a study of cytomegalovirus exposure and HLA in healthy donors. The protocol was immunoSEQ multiplex PCR, while the TCRdb copy is restricted to in-frame clones and leaves out a portion. The sample lists 100,000 or so clones, around 76% occurring once. Sequenced material: PBMCs. All receptors come from a woman in her 50s in good health and CMV-seropositive. The CDR3 runs from the conserved cysteine through the conserved F or W. The D gene is left open where the match is weak.

d_call: NA
v_call: TRBV2
j_call: TRBJ2-7
cdr3_aa: CASSRAGLAYEQYF

d_call: NA
v_call: TRBV6-5
j_call: TRBJ1-1
cdr3_aa: CASKPDSSNTEAFF

d_call: TRBD2
v_call: TRBV4-1
j_call: TRBJ2-3
cdr3_aa: CASSRIAGEQDTQYF

d_call: NA
v_call: TRBV21-1
j_call: TRBJ2-7
cdr3_aa: CASSKTGTAHYEQYF

d_call: NA
v_call: TRBV29-1
j_call: TRBJ1-1
cdr3_aa: CSVGGWTEAFF

d_call: NA
v_call: TRBV14
j_call: TRBJ2-5
cdr3_aa: CASSQVRAGRETQYF

d_call: NA
v_call: TRBV27
j_call: TRBJ1-4
cdr3_aa: CASKERANEKLFF

d_call: NA
v_call: TRBV19
j_call: TRBJ2-7
cdr3_aa: CASSINQGASYEQYF

d_call: TRBD1
v_call: TRBV7-8
j_call: TRBJ1-2
cdr3_aa: CASSLPRGQAPISAGYTF

d_call: NA
v_call: TRBV29-1
j_call: TRBJ2-1
cdr3_aa: CSVRQGGGNEQFF

d_call: TRBD1
v_call: TRBV19
j_call: TRBJ2-3
cdr3_aa: CASSTLGQGETDTQYF

d_call: NA
v_call: TRBV7-2
j_call: TRBJ1-5
cdr3_aa: CASSLAPGGQPQHF

d_call: TRBD1
v_call: TRBV30
j_call: TRBJ1-1
cdr3_aa: CAWGDPTGGNTEAFF

d_call: NA
v_call: TRBV7-7
j_call: TRBJ2-5
cdr3_aa: CASSPGETQYF

d_call: TRBD1
v_call: TRBV4-1
j_call: TRBJ2-7
cdr3_aa: CASSHIGTDYEQYF

d_call: TRBD1
v_call: TRBV7-8
j_call: TRBJ2-1
cdr3_aa: CASSPGTGIDEQFF

d_call: NA
v_call: TRBV19
j_call: TRBJ2-1
cdr3_aa: CASTPWGGRVDNEQFF

d_call: NA
v_call: TRBV14
j_call: TRBJ1-5
cdr3_aa: CAGSQGLGNQPQHF

d_call: NA
v_call: TRBV19
j_call: TRBJ2-1
cdr3_aa: CASSIVAVHYNEQFF